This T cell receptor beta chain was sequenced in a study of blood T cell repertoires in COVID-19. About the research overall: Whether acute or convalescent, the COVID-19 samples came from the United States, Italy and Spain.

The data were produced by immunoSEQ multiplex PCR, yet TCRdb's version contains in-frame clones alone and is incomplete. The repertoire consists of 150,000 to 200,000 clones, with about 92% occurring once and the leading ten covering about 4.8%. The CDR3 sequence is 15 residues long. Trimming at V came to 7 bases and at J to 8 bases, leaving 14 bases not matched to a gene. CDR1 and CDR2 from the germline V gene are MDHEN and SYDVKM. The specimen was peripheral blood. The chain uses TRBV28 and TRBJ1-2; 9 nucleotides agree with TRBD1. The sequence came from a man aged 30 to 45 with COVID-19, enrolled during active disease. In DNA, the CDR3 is TGTGCCAGCAAAGGACAGGGGAAAATAGTGCGCGGCTACACCTTC. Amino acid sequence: CASKGQGKIVRGYTF.